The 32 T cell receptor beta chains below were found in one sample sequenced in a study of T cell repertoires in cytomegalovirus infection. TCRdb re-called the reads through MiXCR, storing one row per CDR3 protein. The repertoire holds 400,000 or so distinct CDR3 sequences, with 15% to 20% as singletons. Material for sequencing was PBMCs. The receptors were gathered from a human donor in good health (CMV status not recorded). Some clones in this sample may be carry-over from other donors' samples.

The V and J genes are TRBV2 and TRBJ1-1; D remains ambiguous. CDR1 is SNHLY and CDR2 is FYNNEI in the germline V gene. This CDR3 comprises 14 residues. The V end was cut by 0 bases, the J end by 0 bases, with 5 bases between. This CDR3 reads CASSEARLNTEAFF. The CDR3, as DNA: TGTGCCAGCAGTGAAGCGCGGCTGAACACTGAAGCTTTCTTT.

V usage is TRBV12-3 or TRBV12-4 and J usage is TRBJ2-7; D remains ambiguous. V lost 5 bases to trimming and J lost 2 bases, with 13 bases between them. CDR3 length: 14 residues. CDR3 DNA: TGTGCCAGCAGTAGATCCGACGGTACCTACGAGCAGTACTTC. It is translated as CASSRSDGTYEQYF.

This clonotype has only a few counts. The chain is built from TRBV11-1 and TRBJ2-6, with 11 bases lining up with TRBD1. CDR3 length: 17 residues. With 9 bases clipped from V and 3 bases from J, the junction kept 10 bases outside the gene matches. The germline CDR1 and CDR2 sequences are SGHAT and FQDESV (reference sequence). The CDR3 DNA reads TGTGCCAGTCGGCGGGACAGGGGGTCGTTTGGGGCCAACGTCCTGACTTTC. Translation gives CASRRDRGSFGANVLTF.

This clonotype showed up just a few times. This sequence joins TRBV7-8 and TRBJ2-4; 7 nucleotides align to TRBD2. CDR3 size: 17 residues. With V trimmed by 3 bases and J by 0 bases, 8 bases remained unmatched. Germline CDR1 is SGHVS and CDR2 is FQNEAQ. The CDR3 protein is CASSLGGAGLAKNIQYF. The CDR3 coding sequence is TGTGCCAGCAGCTTGGGAGGGGCGGGACTAGCCAAAAACATTCAGTACTTC.

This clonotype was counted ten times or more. The CDR3 region is CATFDYASTDTQYF. CDR3 in DNA: TGTGCCACTTTTGACTATGCCAGCACAGATACGCAGTATTTT. The V and J genes are TRBV6-2 or TRBV6-3 and TRBJ2-3; D possibly corresponds to TRBD2 (5 bases). CDR1 and CDR2 (germline): MNHEY, SVGEGT. Trimming cost V 10 bases and J 0 bases, with 14 bases left between them. The CDR3 is 14 amino acids.

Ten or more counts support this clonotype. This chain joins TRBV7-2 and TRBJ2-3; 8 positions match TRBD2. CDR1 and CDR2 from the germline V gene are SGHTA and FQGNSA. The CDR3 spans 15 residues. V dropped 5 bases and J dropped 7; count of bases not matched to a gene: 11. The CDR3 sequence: CASSLFTGGKHTQYF. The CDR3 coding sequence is TGTGCCAGCAGCCTTTTTACGGGAGGGAAACATACGCAGTATTTT.

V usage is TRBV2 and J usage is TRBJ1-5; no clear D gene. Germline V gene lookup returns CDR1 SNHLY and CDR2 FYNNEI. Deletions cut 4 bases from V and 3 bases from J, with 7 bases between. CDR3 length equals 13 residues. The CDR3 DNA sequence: TGTGCCAGCAGTGTACAGTCCAATCAGCCCCAGCATTTT. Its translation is CASSVQSNQPQHF.

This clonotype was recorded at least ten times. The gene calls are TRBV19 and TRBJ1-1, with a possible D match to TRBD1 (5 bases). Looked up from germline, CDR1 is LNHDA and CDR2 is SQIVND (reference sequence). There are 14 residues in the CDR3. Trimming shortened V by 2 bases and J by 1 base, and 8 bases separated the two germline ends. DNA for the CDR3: TGTGCCAGTAGTATACAGGGCTGGAACACTGAAGCTTTCTTT. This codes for CASSIQGWNTEAFF.

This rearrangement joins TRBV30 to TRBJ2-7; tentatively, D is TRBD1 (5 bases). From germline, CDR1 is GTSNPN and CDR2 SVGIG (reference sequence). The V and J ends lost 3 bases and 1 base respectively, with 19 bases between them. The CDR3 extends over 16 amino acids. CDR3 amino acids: CAWRAAIKGPSYEQYF. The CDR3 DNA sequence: TGTGCCTGGAGAGCCGCCATTAAGGGGCCATCCTACGAGCAGTACTTC.

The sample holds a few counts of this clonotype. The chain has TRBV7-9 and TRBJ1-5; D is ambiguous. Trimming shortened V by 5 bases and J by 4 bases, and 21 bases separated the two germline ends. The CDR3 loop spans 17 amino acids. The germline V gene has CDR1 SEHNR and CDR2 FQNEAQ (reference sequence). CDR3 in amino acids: CASSRPDQTRKNQPQHF. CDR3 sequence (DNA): TGTGCCAGCAGCCGTCCCGATCAAACAAGAAAAAATCAGCCCCAGCATTTT.

CDR3 bases: TGCAGTGCTAGAGATTATGGGGGGCCCTTCAACCTAGGCTACACCTTC. This encodes CSARDYGGPFNLGYTF. This chain connects TRBV20-1 to TRBJ1-2; a weak D match, TRBD1 (6 bases). The germline CDR1 and CDR2 sequences are DFQATT and SNEGSKA (reference sequence). This CDR3 comprises 16 residues. The V end lost 0 bases, the J end lost 8 bases, and 22 bases lay between the germline ends.

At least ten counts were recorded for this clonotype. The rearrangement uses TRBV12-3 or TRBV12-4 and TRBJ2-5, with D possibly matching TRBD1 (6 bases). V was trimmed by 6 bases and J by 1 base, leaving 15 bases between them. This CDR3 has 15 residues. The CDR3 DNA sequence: TGTGCCAGCAGGCGAAGTCAGGGGTTCCAAGAGACCCAGTACTTC. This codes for CASRRSQGFQETQYF.

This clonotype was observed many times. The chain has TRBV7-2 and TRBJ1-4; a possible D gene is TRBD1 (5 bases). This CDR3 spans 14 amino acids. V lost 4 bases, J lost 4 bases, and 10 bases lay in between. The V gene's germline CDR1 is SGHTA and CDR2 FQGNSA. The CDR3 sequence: CASSYGAVNEKLFF. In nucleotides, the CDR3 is TGTGCCAGCAGCTACGGGGCCGTTAATGAAAAACTGTTTTTT.

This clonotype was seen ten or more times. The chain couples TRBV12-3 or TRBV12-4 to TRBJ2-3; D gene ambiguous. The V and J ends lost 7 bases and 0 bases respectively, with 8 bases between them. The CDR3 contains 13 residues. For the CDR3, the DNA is TGTGCCAGCACCTTCGCTAGCACAGATACGCAGTATTTT. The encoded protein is CASTFASTDTQYF.

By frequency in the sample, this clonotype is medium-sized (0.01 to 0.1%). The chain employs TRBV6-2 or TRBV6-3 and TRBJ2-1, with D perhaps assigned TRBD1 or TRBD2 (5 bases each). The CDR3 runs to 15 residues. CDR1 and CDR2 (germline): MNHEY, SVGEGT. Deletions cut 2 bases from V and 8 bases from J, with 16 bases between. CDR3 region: CASSYVWRGVDEQFF. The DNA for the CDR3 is TGTGCCAGCAGTTACGTCTGGAGAGGGGTGGATGAGCAGTTCTTC.

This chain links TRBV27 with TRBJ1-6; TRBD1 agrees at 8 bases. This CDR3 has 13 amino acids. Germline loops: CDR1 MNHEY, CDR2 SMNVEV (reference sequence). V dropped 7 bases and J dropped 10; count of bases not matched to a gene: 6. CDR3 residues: CASKDRAGSPLHF. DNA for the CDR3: TGTGCCAGCAAGGACAGGGCTGGGTCACCCCTCCACTTT.

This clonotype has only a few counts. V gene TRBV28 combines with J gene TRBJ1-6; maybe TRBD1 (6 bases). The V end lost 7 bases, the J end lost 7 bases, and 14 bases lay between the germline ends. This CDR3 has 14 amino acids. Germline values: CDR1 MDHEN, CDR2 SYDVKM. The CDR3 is CASTPGQTNSPLHF. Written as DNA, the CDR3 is TGTGCCAGCACACCAGGACAGACAAATTCACCCCTCCACTTT.

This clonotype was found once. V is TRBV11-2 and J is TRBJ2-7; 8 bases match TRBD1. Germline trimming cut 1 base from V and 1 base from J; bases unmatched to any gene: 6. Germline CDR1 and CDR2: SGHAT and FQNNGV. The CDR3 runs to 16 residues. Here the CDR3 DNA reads TGTGCCAGCAGCTTAGGCCGAGGGACAGGTTCCTACGAGCAGTACTTC. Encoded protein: CASSLGRGTGSYEQYF.

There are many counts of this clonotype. CDR3 sequence: CASSPKSSYNSPLHF. For the CDR3, the DNA is TGTGCCAGTAGTCCTAAGAGCTCCTATAATTCACCCCTCCACTTT. This chain connects TRBV19 to TRBJ1-6; D not resolved. In germline, CDR1 is LNHDA, CDR2 SQIVND (reference sequence). The CDR3 is 15 residues long. The V gene lost 5 bases and the J gene lost 0 bases, with 8 bases spanning the gap.

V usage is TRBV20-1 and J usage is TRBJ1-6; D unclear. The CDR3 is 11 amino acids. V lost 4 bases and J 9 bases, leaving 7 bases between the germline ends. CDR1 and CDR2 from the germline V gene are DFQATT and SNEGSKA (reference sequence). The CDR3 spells CSAKVGSPLHF. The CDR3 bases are TGCAGTGCTAAAGTGGGTTCACCCCTCCACTTT.

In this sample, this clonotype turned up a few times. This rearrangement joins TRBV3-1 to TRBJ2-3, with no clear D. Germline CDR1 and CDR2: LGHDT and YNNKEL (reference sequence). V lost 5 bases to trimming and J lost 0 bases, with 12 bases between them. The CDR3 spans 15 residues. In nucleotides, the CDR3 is TGTGCCAGCAGCTCACGGGCCGACAGCACAGATACGCAGTATTTT. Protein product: CASSSRADSTDTQYF.

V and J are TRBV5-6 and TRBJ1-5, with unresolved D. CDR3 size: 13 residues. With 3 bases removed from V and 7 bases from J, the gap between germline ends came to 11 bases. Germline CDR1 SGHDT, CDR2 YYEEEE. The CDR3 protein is CASSSQLEQPQHF. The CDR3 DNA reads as TGTGCCAGCAGCTCCCAATTGGAGCAGCCCCAGCATTTT.

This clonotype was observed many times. The CDR3 loop reads CASSPLWGLSGNTIYF. The CDR3 nucleotides read TGTGCCAGCAGCCCATTGTGGGGGTTATCTGGAAACACCATATATTTT. The chain uses TRBV7-8 and TRBJ1-3, with a weak D call TRBD1 (5 bases). Trimming took 5 bases from V and 1 from J, leaving 15 bases between them. The CDR3 totals 16 residues. Germline V gene lookup returns CDR1 SGHVS and CDR2 FQNEAQ.

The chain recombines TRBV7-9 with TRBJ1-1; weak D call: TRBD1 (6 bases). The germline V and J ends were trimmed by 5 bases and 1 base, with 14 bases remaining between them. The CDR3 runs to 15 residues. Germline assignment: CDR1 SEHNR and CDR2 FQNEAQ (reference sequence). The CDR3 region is CASSMGATGNTEAFF. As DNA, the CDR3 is TGTGCCAGCAGCATGGGGGCGACAGGGAACACTGAAGCTTTCTTT.

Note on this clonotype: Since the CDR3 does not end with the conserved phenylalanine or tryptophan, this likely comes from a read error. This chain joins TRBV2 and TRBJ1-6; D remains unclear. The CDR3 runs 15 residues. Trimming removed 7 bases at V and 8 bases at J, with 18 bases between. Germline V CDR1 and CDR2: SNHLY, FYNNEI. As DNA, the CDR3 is TGTGCCAGCACTCCGTCGGCTCTTAATTATTCACCCCTCCACGTT. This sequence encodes CASTPSALNYSPLHV.

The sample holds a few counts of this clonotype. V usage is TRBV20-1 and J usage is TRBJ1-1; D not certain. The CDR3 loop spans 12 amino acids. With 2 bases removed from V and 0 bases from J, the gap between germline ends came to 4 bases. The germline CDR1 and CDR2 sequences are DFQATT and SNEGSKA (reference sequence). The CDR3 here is CSARHVNTEAFF. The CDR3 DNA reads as TGCAGTGCTAGACACGTGAACACTGAAGCTTTCTTT.

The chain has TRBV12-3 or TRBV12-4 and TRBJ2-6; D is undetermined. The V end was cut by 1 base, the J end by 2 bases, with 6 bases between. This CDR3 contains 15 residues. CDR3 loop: CASSLEVAGANVLTF. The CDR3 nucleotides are TGTGCCAGCAGTTTAGAGGTGGCTGGGGCCAACGTCCTGACTTTC.

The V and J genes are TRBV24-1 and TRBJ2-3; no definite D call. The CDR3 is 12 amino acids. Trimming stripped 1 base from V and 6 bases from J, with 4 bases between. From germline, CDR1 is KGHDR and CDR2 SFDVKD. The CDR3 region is CATSDFRDTQYF. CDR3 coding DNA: TGTGCCACCAGTGATTTTCGGGATACGCAGTATTTT.

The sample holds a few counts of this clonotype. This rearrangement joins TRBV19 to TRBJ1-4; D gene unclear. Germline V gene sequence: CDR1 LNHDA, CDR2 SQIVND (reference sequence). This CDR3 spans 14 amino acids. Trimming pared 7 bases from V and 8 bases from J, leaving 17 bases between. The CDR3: CASKESHAREKLFF. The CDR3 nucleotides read TGTGCCAGTAAAGAGTCCCATGCACGGGAAAAACTGTTTTTT.

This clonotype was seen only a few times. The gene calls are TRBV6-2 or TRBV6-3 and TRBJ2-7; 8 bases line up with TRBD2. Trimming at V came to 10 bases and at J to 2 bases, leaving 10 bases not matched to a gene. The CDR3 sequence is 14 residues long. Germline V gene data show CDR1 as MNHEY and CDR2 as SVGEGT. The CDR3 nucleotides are TGTGCCATCCAGGGGACTAGGAGGCCCTACGAGCAGTACTTC. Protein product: CAIQGTRRPYEQYF.

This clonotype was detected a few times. CDR3 region: CSVESSWGGEAFF. The CDR3 nucleotides read TGCAGCGTTGAATCGAGTTGGGGGGGTGAAGCTTTCTTT. The chain recombines TRBV29-1 with TRBJ1-1; possibly TRBD1 for D (5 bases). V lost 2 bases and J 7 bases, leaving 14 bases between the germline ends. The CDR3 length is 13 residues. Germline CDR1 reads SQVTM; CDR2 reads ANQGSEA.

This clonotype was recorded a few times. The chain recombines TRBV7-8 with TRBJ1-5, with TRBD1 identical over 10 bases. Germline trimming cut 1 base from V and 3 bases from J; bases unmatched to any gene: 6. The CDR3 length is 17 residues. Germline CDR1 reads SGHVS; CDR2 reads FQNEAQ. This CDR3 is CASSLVTGGFFNQPQHF. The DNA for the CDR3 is TGTGCCAGCAGCTTAGTGACAGGGGGCTTCTTCAATCAGCCCCAGCATTTT. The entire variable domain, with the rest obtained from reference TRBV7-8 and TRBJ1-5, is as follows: GAGVSQSPRYKVAKRGQDVALRCDPISGHVSLFWYQQALGQGPEFLTYFQNEAQLDKSGLPSDRFFAERPEGSVSTLKIQRTQQEDSAVYLCASSLVTGGFFNQPQHFGDGTRLSIL.